This TCR beta chain appears in the sequencing data of a study of T-cell memory formation after mild COVID-19. Study background: The study found TCR clusters largely donor specific.

Study-wide results and caveats: Contracting clones from day 15 to 85 had balanced CD4/CD8; later expanders favoured CD4+. Largely, contracting CD4+ clones fell within CM and EM, and contracting CD8+ clones within EMRA. Pre-infection memory held some responding clones, suggesting pre-existing cross-reactive T cells responded.

One entry per CDR3 protein, called by TCRdb with MiXCR from the 5' RACE reads. Of approximately 99,000 distinct CDR3 sequences listed, about 18% are singletons. This clonotype occurred many times. Antigen specificity is unknown. The specimen sequenced was PBMCs or a T cell subset sorted from them (not recorded which). The receptor was isolated from a man aged 18 to 29 who had mild COVID-19 (a few samples of this study predate the infection). Cell type and time point are not known.

In DNA, the CDR3 is TGCGCCAGCAGCCAAGACTTACCTGGAGGGGGCACAGATACGCAGTATTTT. As protein: CASSQDLPGGGTDTQYF. V gene TRBV4-3 combines with J gene TRBJ2-3, with a weak D call TRBD2 (6 bases). From germline, CDR1 is LGHNA and CDR2 YSLEER. The ends were cut back, 0 bases at V and 1 base at J, with 14 bases in the middle. CDR3 length: 17 amino acids.